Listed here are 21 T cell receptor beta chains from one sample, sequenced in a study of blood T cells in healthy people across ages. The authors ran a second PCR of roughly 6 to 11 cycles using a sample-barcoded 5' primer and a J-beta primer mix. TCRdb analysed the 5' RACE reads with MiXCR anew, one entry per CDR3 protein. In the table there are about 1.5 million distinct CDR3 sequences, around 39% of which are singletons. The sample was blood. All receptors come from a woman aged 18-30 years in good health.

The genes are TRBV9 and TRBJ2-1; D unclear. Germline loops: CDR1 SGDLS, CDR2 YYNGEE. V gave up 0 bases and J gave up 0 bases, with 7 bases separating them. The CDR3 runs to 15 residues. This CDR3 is CASSVGSPSYNEQFF. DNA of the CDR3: TGTGCCAGCAGCGTAGGTTCTCCCTCCTACAATGAGCAGTTCTTC.

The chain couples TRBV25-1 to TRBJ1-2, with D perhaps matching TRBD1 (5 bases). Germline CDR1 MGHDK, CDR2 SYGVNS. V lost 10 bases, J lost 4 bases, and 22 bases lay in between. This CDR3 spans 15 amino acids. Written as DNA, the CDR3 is TGTGCCAACAGGACCTTTGACCTTTACCGCTATGGCTACACCTTC. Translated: CANRTFDLYRYGYTF.

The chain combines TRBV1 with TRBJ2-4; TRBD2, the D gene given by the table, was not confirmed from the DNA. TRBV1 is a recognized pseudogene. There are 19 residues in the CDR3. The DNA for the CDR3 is TGCACCAGCAGCCAAGAGGGAGTGGGTAGCTCCCTAGCCAAAAACATTCAGTACTTC. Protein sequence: CTSSQEGVGSSLAKNIQYF.

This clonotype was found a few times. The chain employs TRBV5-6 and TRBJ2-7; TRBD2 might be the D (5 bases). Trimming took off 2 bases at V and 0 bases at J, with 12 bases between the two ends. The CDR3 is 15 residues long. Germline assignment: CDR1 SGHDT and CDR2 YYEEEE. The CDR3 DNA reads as TGTGCCAGCAGCTTCATTCCGGGGTCCTCCTACGAGCAGTACTTC. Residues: CASSFIPGSSYEQYF.

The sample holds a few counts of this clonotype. In DNA, the CDR3 is TGTGCCAGCAGCTTCAGAGGGCGGGGTGAGAAAAATACGCAGTATTTT. Protein sequence: CASSFRGRGEKNTQYF. This chain connects TRBV7-2 to TRBJ2-3, with D maybe TRBD2 (6 bases). Germline values: CDR1 SGHTA, CDR2 FQGNSA. This CDR3 has 16 residues. Trimming removed 3 bases from V and 7 bases from J, with 20 bases in between.

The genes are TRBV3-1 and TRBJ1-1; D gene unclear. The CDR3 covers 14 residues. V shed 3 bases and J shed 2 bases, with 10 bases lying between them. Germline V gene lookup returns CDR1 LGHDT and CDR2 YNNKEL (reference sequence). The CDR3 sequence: CASSHLDGNTEAFF. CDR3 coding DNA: TGTGCCAGCAGCCACCTGGACGGAAACACTGAAGCTTTCTTT.

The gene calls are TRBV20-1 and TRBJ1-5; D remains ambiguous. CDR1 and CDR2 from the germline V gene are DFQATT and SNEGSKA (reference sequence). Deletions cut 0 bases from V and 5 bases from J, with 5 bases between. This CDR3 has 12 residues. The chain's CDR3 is CSARDLDQPQHF. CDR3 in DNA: TGCAGTGCTAGAGATCTGGATCAGCCCCAGCATTTT.

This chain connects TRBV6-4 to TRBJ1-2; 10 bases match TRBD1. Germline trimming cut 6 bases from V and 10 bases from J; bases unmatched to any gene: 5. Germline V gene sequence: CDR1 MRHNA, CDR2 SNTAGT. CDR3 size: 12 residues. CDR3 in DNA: TGTGCCAGCAGGGACAGGGGGAGGATCTACACCTTC. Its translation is CASRDRGRIYTF.

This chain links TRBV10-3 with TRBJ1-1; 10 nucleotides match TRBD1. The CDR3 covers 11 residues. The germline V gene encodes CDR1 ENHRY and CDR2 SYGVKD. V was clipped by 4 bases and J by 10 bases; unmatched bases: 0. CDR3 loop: CAISGQGAAFF. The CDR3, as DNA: TGTGCCATCAGTGGACAGGGGGCAGCTTTCTTT.

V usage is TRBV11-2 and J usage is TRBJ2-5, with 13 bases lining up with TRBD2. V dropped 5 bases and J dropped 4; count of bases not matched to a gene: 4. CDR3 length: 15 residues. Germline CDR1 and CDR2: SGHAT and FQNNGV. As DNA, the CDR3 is TGTGCCAGCAGCAGGACTAGCGGGAGTCGAGAGACCCAGTACTTC. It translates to CASSRTSGSRETQYF. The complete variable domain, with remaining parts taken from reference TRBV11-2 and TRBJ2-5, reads EAGVAQSPRYKIIEKRQSVAFWCNPISGHATLYWYQQILGQGPKLLIQFQNNGVVDDSQLPKDRFSAERLKGVDSTLKIQPAKLEDSAVYLCASSRTSGSRETQYFGPGTRLLVL.

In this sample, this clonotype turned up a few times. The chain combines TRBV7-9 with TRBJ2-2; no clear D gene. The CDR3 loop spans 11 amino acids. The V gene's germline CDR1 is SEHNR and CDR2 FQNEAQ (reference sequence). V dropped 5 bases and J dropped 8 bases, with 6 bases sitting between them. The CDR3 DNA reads TGTGCCAGCAGCCCGCGGGGGGAGCTGTTTTTT. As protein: CASSPRGELFF.

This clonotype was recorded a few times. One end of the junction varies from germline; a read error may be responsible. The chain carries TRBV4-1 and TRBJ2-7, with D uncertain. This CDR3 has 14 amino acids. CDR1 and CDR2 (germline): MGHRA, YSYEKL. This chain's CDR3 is CASSQVSSSDEQYF. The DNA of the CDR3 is TGCGCCAGCAGCCAAGTGTCATCCTCCGACGAGCAGTACTTC.

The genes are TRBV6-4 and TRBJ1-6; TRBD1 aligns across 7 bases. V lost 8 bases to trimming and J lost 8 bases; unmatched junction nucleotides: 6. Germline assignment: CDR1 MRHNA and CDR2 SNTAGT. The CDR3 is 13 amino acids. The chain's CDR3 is CASGTEADSPLHF. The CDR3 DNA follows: TGTGCCAGCGGGACAGAAGCCGATTCACCCCTCCACTTT.

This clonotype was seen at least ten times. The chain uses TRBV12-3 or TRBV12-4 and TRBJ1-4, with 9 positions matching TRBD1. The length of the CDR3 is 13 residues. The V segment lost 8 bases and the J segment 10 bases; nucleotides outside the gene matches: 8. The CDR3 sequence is CASLRDRDGKLFF. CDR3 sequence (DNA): TGTGCCAGCCTCCGGGACAGGGATGGAAAACTGTTTTTT.

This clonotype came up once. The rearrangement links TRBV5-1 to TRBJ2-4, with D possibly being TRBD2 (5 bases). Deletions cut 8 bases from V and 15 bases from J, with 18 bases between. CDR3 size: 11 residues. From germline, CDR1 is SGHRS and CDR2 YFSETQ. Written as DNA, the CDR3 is TGCGCCAGAAGCGGCAACAATGAGCGGTACTTC. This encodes CARSGNNERYF. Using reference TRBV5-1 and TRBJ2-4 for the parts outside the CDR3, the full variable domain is KAGVTQTPRYLIKTRGQQVTLSCSPISGHRSVSWYQQTPGQGLQFLFEYFSETQRNKGNFPGRFSGRQFSNSRSEMNVSTLELGDSALYLCARSGNNERYFGAGTRLSVL.

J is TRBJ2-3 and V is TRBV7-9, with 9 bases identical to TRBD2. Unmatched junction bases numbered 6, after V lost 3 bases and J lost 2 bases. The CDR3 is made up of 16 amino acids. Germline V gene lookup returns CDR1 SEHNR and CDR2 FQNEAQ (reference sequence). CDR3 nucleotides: TGTGCCAGCAGCTTCAGGGCTAGCGGGGACACAGATACGCAGTATTTT. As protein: CASSFRASGDTDTQYF.

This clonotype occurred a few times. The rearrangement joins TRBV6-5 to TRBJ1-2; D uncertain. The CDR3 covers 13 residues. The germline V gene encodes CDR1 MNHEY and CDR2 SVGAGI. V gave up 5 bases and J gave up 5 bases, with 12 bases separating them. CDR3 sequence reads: CASSPRHHYGYTF. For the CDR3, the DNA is TGTGCCAGCAGTCCCCGACATCATTATGGCTACACCTTC.

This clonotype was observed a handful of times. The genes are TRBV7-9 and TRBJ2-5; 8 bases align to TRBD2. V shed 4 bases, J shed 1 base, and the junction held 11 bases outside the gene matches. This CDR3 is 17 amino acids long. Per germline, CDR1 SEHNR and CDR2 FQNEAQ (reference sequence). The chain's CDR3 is CASSSSGGRMGQETQYF. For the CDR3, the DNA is TGTGCCAGCAGCTCAAGCGGGGGAAGAATGGGCCAAGAGACCCAGTACTTC.

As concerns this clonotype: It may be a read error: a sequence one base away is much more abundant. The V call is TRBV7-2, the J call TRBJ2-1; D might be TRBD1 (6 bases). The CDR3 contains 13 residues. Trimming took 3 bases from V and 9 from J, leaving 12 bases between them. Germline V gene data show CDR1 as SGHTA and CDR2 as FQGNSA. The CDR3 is CASSLAGVVEQFF. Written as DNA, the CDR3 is TGTGCCAGCAGCTTGGCAGGGGTAGTTGAGCAGTTCTTC.

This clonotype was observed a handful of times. The CDR3 is CASSLAPAGGHNEQFF. CDR3 in DNA: TGTGCCAGCAGCTTAGCCCCTGCGGGAGGCCACAATGAGCAGTTCTTC. J is TRBJ2-1 and V is TRBV7-2, with 8 nucleotides matching TRBD2. CDR1 is SGHTA, CDR2 FQGNSA, per germline. The CDR3 loop spans 16 amino acids. V lost 0 bases to trimming and J lost 5 bases; unmatched junction nucleotides: 6.

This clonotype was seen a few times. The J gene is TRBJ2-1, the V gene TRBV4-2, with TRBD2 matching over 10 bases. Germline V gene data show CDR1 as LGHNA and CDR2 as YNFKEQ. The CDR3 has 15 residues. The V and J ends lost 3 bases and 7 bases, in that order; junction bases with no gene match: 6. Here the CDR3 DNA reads TGTGCCAGCAGCCACCGAGCGGGAGGGGGGAATGAGCAGTTCTTC. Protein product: CASSHRAGGGNEQFF.